What follows are 10 T cell receptor beta chains derived from one specimen sequenced in a study of shared clonotypes between healthy human individuals. The repertoire was sequenced with immunoSEQ multiplex PCR; TCRdb's copy has only in-frame clones and lacks some. The table shows about 980,000 clones, with around three quarters occurring only once. Sequencing used memory CD4+ T cells sorted from blood. Subset meaning: CD45RA-negative fraction. These receptors originate from a man younger than 35 in good health.

The gene calls are TRBV7-8 and TRBJ1-2, with 11 bases aligning to TRBD1. From germline, CDR1 is SGHVS and CDR2 FQNEAQ. Trimming cost V 5 bases and J 2 bases; bases outside gene matches: 4. The CDR3 contains 15 residues. In DNA form, the CDR3 reads TGTGCCAGCAGCAGGACAGGGGGCCAAAACTATGGCTACACCTTC. This sequence encodes CASSRTGGQNYGYTF.

Remarks on this clone: This CDR3 is also generated by other DNA sequences in the sample. The chain has TRBV9 and TRBJ2-6, with D unclear. CDR1 is SGDLS, CDR2 YYNGEE, per germline. The V gene lost 2 bases and the J gene lost 1 base, with 7 bases spanning the gap. The CDR3 contains 15 residues. The CDR3 DNA follows: TGTGCCAGCAGCGTGGGTGGATCTGGGGCCAACGTCCTGACTTTC. Protein sequence: CASSVGGSGANVLTF.

Comment on this clone: Other DNA sequences within the sample encode an identical CDR3. The chain carries TRBV18 and TRBJ1-1; 8 positions match TRBD1. V was pared by 3 bases and J by 2 bases, with 2 bases of the junction left unmatched. CDR3 length equals 14 residues. Germline assignment: CDR1 KGHSH and CDR2 LQKENI. The CDR3 nucleotides are TGTGCCAGCTCACCGTCAGGGGGCAACACTGAAGCTTTCTTT. Encoded protein: CASSPSGGNTEAFF. The whole variable domain, filled in from reference TRBV18 and TRBJ1-1, reads NAGVMQNPRHLVRRRGQEARLRCSPMKGHSHVYWYRQLPEEGLKFMVYLQKENIIDESGMPKERFSAEFPKEGPSILRIQQVVRGDSAAYFCASSPSGGNTEAFFGQGTRLTVV.

This clone has only one observation. The chain recombines TRBV6-5 with TRBJ1-2, with a possible D match to TRBD1 (6 bases). V was trimmed by 0 bases and J by 7 bases, leaving 18 bases between them. From germline, CDR1 is MNHEY and CDR2 SVGAGI. This CDR3 has 16 residues. This chain's CDR3 is CASSYSSGGGSAGYTF. CDR3 in DNA: TGTGCCAGCAGTTACTCATCGGGGGGCGGCTCGGCTGGCTACACCTTC.

The V call is TRBV5-1, the J call TRBJ1-6, with 7 bases fitting TRBD1. CDR1 is SGHRS and CDR2 is YFSETQ in the germline V gene. This CDR3 contains 13 residues. Germline trimming cut 6 bases from V and 7 bases from J; bases unmatched to any gene: 4. This CDR3 reads CASNRGGNSPLHF. For the CDR3, the DNA is TGCGCCAGCAACAGGGGCGGCAATTCACCCCTCCACTTT.

The chain is built from TRBV6-1 and TRBJ1-3, with a possible D match to TRBD1 (5 bases). This CDR3 is built from 17 residues. Looked up from germline, CDR1 is MNHNS and CDR2 is SASEGT. Trimming cost V 2 bases and J 0 bases, with 14 bases left between them. CDR3 amino acids: CASSEPQGGHSGNTIYF. CDR3 sequence (DNA): TGTGCCAGCAGTGAACCCCAGGGAGGGCACTCTGGAAACACCATATATTTT.

This chain links TRBV7-9 with TRBJ2-5; D not certain. The germline V gene encodes CDR1 SEHNR and CDR2 FQNEAQ (reference sequence). The CDR3 spans 15 residues. The V end was cut by 1 base, the J end by 4 bases, with 13 bases between. The CDR3 spells CASSLVSKGTETQYF. The CDR3 DNA follows: TGTGCCAGCAGCTTAGTAAGCAAGGGTACAGAGACCCAGTACTTC.

This clone was seen only once. The chain recombines TRBV6-1 with TRBJ2-3; the D gene is possibly TRBD2 (5 bases). The CDR3 is 15 amino acids. Trimming removed 7 bases at V and 2 bases at J, with 16 bases between. In germline, CDR1 is MNHNS, CDR2 SASEGT. The DNA of the CDR3 is TGTGCCAGCACTCGGACTCATTCTACCACAGATACGCAGTATTTT. Translating it yields CASTRTHSTTDTQYF.

The chain is built from TRBV6-1 and TRBJ2-3; 12 positions match TRBD2. The CDR3 contains 16 residues. V gave up 4 bases and J gave up 5 bases; unmatched junction bases: 7. Germline loops: CDR1 MNHNS, CDR2 SASEGT. In nucleotides, the CDR3 is TGTGCCAGCAGTGTTCTACTAGCGGGGGGTGGAGATACGCAGTATTTT. Translating gives CASSVLLAGGGDTQYF.

The chain has TRBV7-2 and TRBJ2-2, with D maybe TRBD2 (5 bases). CDR1 SGHTA and CDR2 FQGNSA come from the germline V gene. The CDR3 consists of 14 residues. V was shortened by 4 bases and J by 5 bases, with 11 bases between the two germline ends. CDR3: CASSSQRLTGELFF. In nucleotides, the CDR3 is TGTGCCAGCAGCTCACAGAGACTAACCGGGGAGCTGTTTTTT.